The sequence of this T cell receptor (beta chain) was determined in a study of blood T cell repertoires in COVID-19. Across the whole study: Sources were T cells, B-cell-depleted T cells, or PBMCs; the material itself was cDNA or gDNA.

Repertoires were generated with immunoSEQ multiplex PCR, while TCRdb's copy carries only in-frame clones and drops some. This sample carries 200,000 to 250,000 clones, roughly 86% of them seen once, and the ten largest clones take about 1.7%. This CDR3 comprises 14 residues. The V gene end was trimmed by 2 bases and the J gene end by 4 bases; junction bases not matched to a gene: 2. Germline loops: CDR1 LGHDT, CDR2 YNNKEL (reference sequence). The sample was peripheral blood. The gene calls are TRBV3-1 (or the pseudogene TRBV3-2) and TRBJ1-3; 7 bases match TRBD1. This receptor was obtained from a woman aged 55-75 years who had recovered from COVID-19. The CDR3 DNA is TGTGCCAGCAGCCAACCAGGGGGAGGAAACACCATATATTTT. The encoded protein is CASSQPGGGNTIYF.